Detailed here is one T cell receptor (beta chain). Its specificity is unknown. Germline CDR1 reads ENHRY; CDR2 reads SYGVKD. Trimming stripped 4 bases from V and 0 bases from J, with 13 bases between. The CDR3 is 17 amino acids. With molecular barcodes, quantitative 5'-RACE was used to make the TCR beta libraries. TCRdb reanalysed the 5' RACE reads using MiXCR and keeps one entry per CDR3 protein. The table lists approximately 300,000 distinct CDR3 sequences, 15% to 25% of them singletons, with less than 9.5% in the top ten. This sample was included in a study of CD8 T cells in ankylosing spondylitis. Study conclusions and caveats: The authors reported significant enrichment of disease-linked clones in matched ankylosing spondylitis synovial fluid. Certain motif variants had earlier appeared in reactive arthritis synovial fluid and blood.

V and J are TRBV10-3 and TRBJ2-6; no clear D gene. The sample comprised blood, either unsorted or a sorted T cell fraction (not recorded which). The TCR originated in a male donor with ankylosing spondylitis or in good health (not recorded which). The CDR3 DNA follows: TGTGCCATCAGTGCCCGGTCCCCGCTCTCTGGGGCCAACGTCCTGACTTTC. Translating gives CAISARSPLSGANVLTF.